A single sample is the source of the 8 T cell receptor beta chains below, sequenced in a study of blood T cell repertoires in COVID-19 (dated by TCRdb to between 2020 and 2021). Receptor libraries were prepared by the immunoSEQ multiplex PCR assay. Entries here come from immuneACCESS through TCRdb and include only in-frame sequences with V and J called. Some clones fail to appear in such tables; in the studies checked, an unresolved V gene covers under half of the shortfall, and the cause of the remainder is unknown. For this sample there are around 56,000 clones; 73% appear just once. The ten largest account for around 19% of the sample. The specimen was peripheral blood. These receptors were taken from a woman aged 50 to 60 with active or convalescent COVID-19.

The J gene is TRBJ2-1, the V gene TRBV27; D is perhaps TRBD1 (6 bases). Trimming cost V 0 bases and J 7 bases, with 7 bases left between them. CDR3 length: 13 residues. Germline V gene sequence: CDR1 MNHEY, CDR2 SMNVEV (reference sequence). The CDR3 nucleotides are TGTGCCAGCAGTTTATCACAGGGTAATGAGCAGTTCTTC. Translation gives CASSLSQGNEQFF.

The rearrangement uses TRBV18 and TRBJ2-5; no reliable D call. The V end was cut by 0 bases, the J end by 2 bases, with 10 bases between. Germline V gene sequence: CDR1 KGHSH, CDR2 LQKENI. The length of the CDR3 is 15 residues. The CDR3 DNA sequence: TGTGCCAGCTCACCACCGGCTGCAGGTCAAGAGACCCAGTACTTC. Encoded protein: CASSPPAAGQETQYF.

The chain employs TRBV11-2 and TRBJ1-5; 10 bases fit TRBD1. The V and J ends lost 1 base and 7 bases, in that order; junction bases with no gene match: 7. Germline V gene data show CDR1 as SGHAT and CDR2 as FQNNGV. This CDR3 contains 16 residues. The CDR3 DNA is TGTGCCAGCAGCTTAGGCCGGGACAGGGGAGGACAGCCCCAGCATTTT. Translating it yields CASSLGRDRGGQPQHF.

This sequence joins TRBV5-1 and TRBJ1-4; 8 bases align to TRBD1. Looked up from germline, CDR1 is SGHRS and CDR2 is YFSETQ. With V trimmed by 0 bases and J by 8 bases, 12 bases remained unmatched. The CDR3 contains 17 residues. The CDR3 coding sequence is TGCGCCAGCAGCTTGGGCGGCACTGGACAGGGAGGGGAAAAACTGTTTTTT. Translated, it gives CASSLGGTGQGGEKLFF. Based on the CDR3 plus reference TRBV5-1 and TRBJ1-4, the full variable domain is KAGVTQTPRYLIKTRGQQVTLSCSPISGHRSVSWYQQTPGQGLQFLFEYFSETQRNKGNFPGRFSGRQFSNSRSEMNVSTLELGDSALYLCASSLGGTGQGGEKLFFGSGTQLSVL.

This clone was counted between two and nine times. The rearrangement uses TRBV11-3 and TRBJ2-1; TRBD1 might be the D (6 bases). This CDR3 region has 14 residues. Germline loops: CDR1 SGHNT, CDR2 YENEEA. The V end lost 5 bases, the J end lost 4 bases, and 12 bases lay between the germline ends. As DNA, the CDR3 is TGTGCCAGCAGCCACCGACAGGATTACAATGAGCAGTTCTTC. Translation gives CASSHRQDYNEQFF.

The V gene is TRBV5-1, the J gene TRBJ2-2; D gene uncertain. This CDR3 region has 16 residues. Trimming left V 4 bases short and J 2 bases short, with 15 bases between. The germline V gene has CDR1 SGHRS and CDR2 YFSETQ. The CDR3 region has the DNA TGCGCCAGCAGCCCGTTAGTGAGAGGAAACACCGGGGAGCTGTTTTTT. It specifies CASSPLVRGNTGELFF.

The table lists this clone with a few counts. The chain carries TRBV7-9 and TRBJ1-1; a possible D gene is TRBD1 (5 bases). Trimming took 3 bases from V and 4 from J, leaving 18 bases between them. The CDR3 spans 16 residues. Germline loops: CDR1 SEHNR, CDR2 FQNEAQ (reference sequence). The CDR3 protein is CASSLILAFRATEAFF. The CDR3, as DNA: TGTGCCAGCAGCTTGATCCTTGCGTTCAGGGCCACTGAAGCTTTCTTT.

The chain combines TRBV18 with TRBJ1-6; no definite D call. Trimming took 2 bases from V and 7 from J, leaving 12 bases between them. The CDR3 is made up of 15 amino acids. The V gene's germline CDR1 is KGHSH and CDR2 LQKENI. The CDR3 protein is CASSPALPGNSPLHF. The CDR3, as DNA: TGTGCCAGCTCACCAGCTCTACCGGGGAATTCACCCCTCCACTTT.